The sequence of this T cell receptor (beta chain) was determined in a study of T-cell memory formation after mild COVID-19. About the study: For the most part, TCR clusters were specific to one donor. General study points: Clones that shrank (day 15 to 85) were balanced CD4/CD8, whereas later expanders leaned CD4+. Shrinking CD4+ clones resided mostly in CM and EM, and CD8+ ones in EMRA. Prior to infection, memory already included some responding clones, suggesting cross-reactive memory joined.

Via MiXCR, TCRdb re-called the 5' RACE reads, giving one row per CDR3 protein. The sample lists under 200,000 distinct CDR3 sequences; 13% were seen once. Turning to this clonotype: Its antigen is undetermined.

The sequence came from a man aged 18 to 30 who had mild COVID-19 (a few samples of this study predate the infection). Cell type and time point are not known. The source material was PBMCs or a T cell subset sorted from them (not recorded which).

DNA of the CDR3: TGTGCCAGCAGCCCCACAGGGGCTCAGGAGACCCAGTACTTC. Translating it yields CASSPTGAQETQYF. The rearrangement uses TRBV5-4 and TRBJ2-5, with 7 bases identical to TRBD1. Germline values: CDR1 SGHNT, CDR2 YYREEE (reference sequence). The trim removed 4 bases at V and 5 bases at J, leaving 8 bases unmatched. The CDR3 runs to 14 residues.